This T cell receptor beta chain appears in the sequencing data of a study of blood T cells in healthy people across ages. The CDR3 is 13 residues long. Per the germline V gene, CDR1 is PRHDT and CDR2 is FYEKMQ (reference sequence). With 5 bases removed from V and 1 base from J, the gap between germline ends came to 8 bases. The second PCR ran about 6 to 11 cycles with a sample-barcoded 5' primer and J-beta primers. TCRdb processed the 5' RACE reads anew with MiXCR; each CDR3 protein has one entry. In the table there are around 2 million distinct CDR3 sequences, 30% to 40% of which are singletons. The sequence was collected from a human donor in good health. The sequenced sample was blood. The chain employs TRBV13 and TRBJ2-5; D possibly corresponds to TRBD2 (5 bases). The CDR3 reads CASSGRVQETQYF. The CDR3, as DNA: TGTGCCAGCAGCGGGAGAGTCCAAGAGACCCAGTACTTC. Complete variable domain (other parts from reference TRBV13 and TRBJ2-5): AAGVIQSPRHLIKEKRETATLKCYPIPRHDTVYWYQQGPGQDPQFLISFYEKMQSDKGSIPDRFSAQQFSDYHSELNMSSLELGDSALYFCASSGRVQETQYFGPGTRLLVL.